A single sample gave rise to the 20 T cell receptor beta chains below, sequenced in a study of persistence of HIV-infected CD4 T cells. These receptors' antigens are unknown. An overlapping HIV-1 Gag peptide pool stimulated these cells at about 1 ug/peptide/mL. CD40L-negative CD69-negative CD45RO-high memory CD4+ T cells were sorted as populations depleted of antigen-responding cells. The libraries were made with immunoSEQ version 4 in survey mode. TCRdb's copy holds only in-frame clones and misses some; the assay was immunoSEQ multiplex PCR. The sample holds roughly 32,000 clones, 82% seen once. Sequencing used CD4+ T cells sorted from PBMCs after roughly 18-hour stimulation, obtained from a patient who received antiretroviral therapy. These receptors all come from an adult woman with HIV who was CMV-seropositive.

This chain connects TRBV21-1 to TRBJ1-2; the table's TRBD1 call for D was not verified on the DNA. TRBV21-1 is labeled a pseudogene. This CDR3 contains 15 residues. CDR3 in amino acids: CASSKEAGPNYGYTF. CDR3 DNA: TGTGCCAGCAGCAAAGAGGCAGGGCCCAACTATGGCTACACCTTC.

Only a few counts were recorded for this clone. The J gene is TRBJ1-3, the V gene TRBV5-1; D is perhaps TRBD1 (6 bases). The V gene's germline CDR1 is SGHRS and CDR2 YFSETQ. V was pared by 0 bases and J by 1 base, with 11 bases between. This CDR3 is 16 amino acids long. In DNA, the CDR3 is TGCGCCAGCAGCTTGGAAGACAGGCCTTCTGGAAACACCATATATTTT. Translated, it gives CASSLEDRPSGNTIYF.

V is TRBV5-6 and J is TRBJ1-3; D unclear. CDR3 length equals 16 residues. Trimming stripped 4 bases from V and 1 base from J, with 15 bases between. The germline V gene has CDR1 SGHDT and CDR2 YYEEEE. The CDR3 DNA reads as TGTGCCAGCAGCGCGCCGGGCCTCCGGTCTGGAAACACCATATATTTT. Residues: CASSAPGLRSGNTIYF.

This clone is a singleton in its sample. The CDR3 region is CASSRHQYQGNSYNEQFF. The CDR3 bases are TGTGCCAGTAGCCGTCATCAGTATCAGGGGAACTCCTACAATGAGCAGTTCTTC. V and J are TRBV19 and TRBJ2-1; TRBD1 is a possible D gene (6 bases). The CDR3 is 18 amino acids. V was clipped by 6 bases and J by 0 bases, with 21 bases between them. Germline V CDR1 and CDR2: LNHDA, SQIVND (reference sequence).

This chain uses TRBV5-1 with TRBJ2-7; D might be TRBD2 (6 bases). The germline V gene has CDR1 SGHRS and CDR2 YFSETQ. This CDR3 comprises 15 residues. Trimming left V 4 bases short and J 2 bases short, with 16 bases between. CDR3 sequence (DNA): TGCGCCAGCAGCCCGGGGACTCAAACCACCTACGAGCAGTACTTC. Amino acids: CASSPGTQTTYEQYF.

The chain couples TRBV10-2 to TRBJ2-3, with TRBD2 matching over 11 bases. Germline loops: CDR1 WSHSY, CDR2 SAAADI. The CDR3 contains 18 residues. V was clipped by 6 bases and J by 5 bases; unmatched bases: 16. The CDR3 bases are TGCGCCAGCAGGGGGGGTAGTATCCTAGCGGGAGGAAAAGATACGCAGTATTTT. Its translation is CASRGGSILAGGKDTQYF.

This clone was found once. This sequence joins TRBV14 and TRBJ1-2; unclear D gene. The CDR3 length is 13 residues. Germline CDR1 is SGHDN and CDR2 is FVKESK. The V and J ends lost 0 bases and 8 bases respectively, with 10 bases between them. CDR3 sequence reads: CASSQDLREGYTF. CDR3 coding DNA: TGTGCCAGCAGCCAAGATCTGCGGGAGGGCTACACCTTC.

The chain uses TRBV10-3 and TRBJ2-1; a weak D match, TRBD2 (6 bases). CDR3 length equals 16 residues. The germline V gene encodes CDR1 ENHRY and CDR2 SYGVKD. The V end was cut by 0 bases, the J end by 3 bases, with 12 bases between. As DNA, the CDR3 is TGTGCCATCAGTGAGTCGGAGGGGTTGATCTACAATGAGCAGTTCTTC. Protein: CAISESEGLIYNEQFF.

The genes are TRBV6-5 and TRBJ1-2; 8 bases fit TRBD1. Trimming cost V 3 bases and J 6 bases; bases outside gene matches: 9. CDR1 and CDR2 from the germline V gene are MNHEY and SVGAGI. This CDR3 is built from 15 residues. The CDR3 nucleotides are TGTGCCAGCAGTTATTCGGGGACAGGAACCCATGGCTACACCTTC. It codes for CASSYSGTGTHGYTF.

Only one count was recorded for this clone. V and J are TRBV29-1 and TRBJ1-1; D is perhaps TRBD1 (5 bases). With 0 bases removed from V and 3 bases from J, the gap between germline ends came to 17 bases. This CDR3 is built from 16 residues. Germline V lookup: CDR1 SQVTM, CDR2 ANQGSEA. The CDR3 sequence: CSVEDRASGTYTEAFF. Written as DNA, the CDR3 is TGCAGCGTTGAAGATCGAGCGAGCGGGACGTACACTGAAGCTTTCTTT. Complete variable domain (other parts from reference TRBV29-1 and TRBJ1-1): SAVISQKPSRDICQRGTSLTIQCQVDSQVTMMFWYRQQPGQSLTLIATANQGSEATYESGFVIDKFPISRPNLTFSTLTVSNMSPEDSSIYLCSVEDRASGTYTEAFFGQGTRLTVV.

This clone was counted a few times. This rearrangement joins TRBV9 to TRBJ1-6, with D unclear. Germline values: CDR1 SGDLS, CDR2 YYNGEE. CDR3 length equals 13 residues. The V end was cut by 0 bases, the J end by 9 bases, with 7 bases between. The CDR3 DNA reads TGTGCCAGCAGCGTAGCTTGGGGTTCACCCCTCCACTTT. As protein: CASSVAWGSPLHF.

This clone was observed a single time. The chain employs TRBV5-4 and TRBJ2-7, with 8 bases aligning to TRBD1. CDR3 size: 15 residues. The germline gives CDR1 SGHNT, CDR2 YYREEE (reference sequence). The V gene end was trimmed by 0 bases and the J gene end by 1 base; junction bases not matched to a gene: 3. DNA of the CDR3: TGTGCCAGCAGCTTGGCAGGGGGCTTGTCCTACGAGCAGTACTTC. Residues: CASSLAGGLSYEQYF.

The chain has TRBV10-3 and TRBJ1-1; the D gene is possibly TRBD1 (5 bases). CDR1 and CDR2 from the germline V gene are ENHRY and SYGVKD. Trimming left V 5 bases short and J 4 bases short, with 14 bases between. This CDR3 contains 14 residues. The CDR3 sequence is CAISNEGYGTEAFF. The DNA for the CDR3 is TGTGCCATCAGTAACGAGGGGTATGGCACTGAAGCTTTCTTT.

V usage is TRBV19 and J usage is TRBJ1-3; TRBD1 agrees at 11 bases. Looked up from germline, CDR1 is LNHDA and CDR2 is SQIVND (reference sequence). This CDR3 has 18 residues. With 3 bases clipped from V and 1 base from J, the junction kept 8 bases outside the gene matches. CDR3 amino acids: CASSISGTGGFSGNTIYF. The CDR3 bases are TGTGCCAGTAGTATTTCTGGGACAGGGGGTTTTTCTGGAAACACCATATATTTT.

V is TRBV19 and J is TRBJ1-2; 9 bases are a match to TRBD1. Germline values: CDR1 LNHDA, CDR2 SQIVND (reference sequence). This CDR3 is built from 17 residues. V was clipped by 7 bases and J by 3 bases; unmatched bases: 15. The CDR3: CASTQADRGWGDYGYTF. In DNA form, the CDR3 reads TGTGCCAGTACCCAGGCGGACAGGGGATGGGGGGACTATGGCTACACCTTC. The full variable domain, with the rest looked up from reference TRBV19 and TRBJ1-2, is DGGITQSPKYLFRKEGQNVTLSCEQNLNHDAMYWYRQDPGQGLRLIYYSQIVNDFQKGDIAEGYSVSREKKESFPLTVTSAQKNPTAFYLCASTQADRGWGDYGYTFGSGTRLTVV.

The chain has TRBV2 and TRBJ2-7, with 8 bases fitting TRBD2. Germline CDR1 is SNHLY and CDR2 is FYNNEI. The CDR3 has 15 residues. The ends lost 4 bases at V and 6 bases at J; junction bases unmatched: 11. CDR3 residues: CASSGSSGRVGEQYF. For the CDR3, the DNA is TGTGCCAGCAGTGGATCAAGCGGGAGAGTAGGCGAGCAGTACTTC.

The V call is TRBV5-1, the J call TRBJ2-1; no clear D. Germline V gene lookup returns CDR1 SGHRS and CDR2 YFSETQ. Trimming removed 7 bases at V and 0 bases at J, with 11 bases between. The CDR3 is 14 residues long. The CDR3 nucleotides are TGCGCCAGCTTTCTGGGCGGCTCCTACAATGAGCAGTTCTTC. Protein sequence: CASFLGGSYNEQFF.

This chain uses TRBV6-1 with TRBJ1-5; a possible D gene is TRBD1 (5 bases). The CDR3 length is 17 residues. Germline CDR1 and CDR2: MNHNS and SASEGT. V was shortened by 4 bases and J by 0 bases, with 16 bases between the two germline ends. The CDR3 DNA sequence: TGTGCCAGCAGTGGTCATCTAGCGAGGGGTAGCAATCAGCCCCAGCATTTT. This codes for CASSGHLARGSNQPQHF.

This chain's CDR3 is CASSIRDRVGEQYF. The CDR3 DNA reads TGTGCCAGCAGCATCCGGGACAGGGTCGGCGAGCAGTACTTC. This rearrangement joins TRBV9 to TRBJ2-7; 9 bases map to TRBD1. The V gene's germline CDR1 is SGDLS and CDR2 YYNGEE. J was trimmed by 6 bases and V by 4 bases; bases with no gene match: 8. The CDR3 is made up of 14 amino acids.

This chain connects TRBV2 to TRBJ1-1; D not certain. V was shortened by 4 bases and J by 8 bases, with 11 bases between the two germline ends. CDR1 and CDR2 from the germline V gene are SNHLY and FYNNEI. CDR3 length: 12 amino acids. CDR3 in DNA: TGTGCCAGCAGTGCGAGAATCTCGGAAGCTTTCTTT. This sequence encodes CASSARISEAFF.